One and the same sample provided the 16 T cell receptor beta chains below, sequenced in a study of molecular identifiers for immune sequencing clone quantification. TCRdb processed the PCR reads anew with MiXCR; each CDR3 protein has one entry. The repertoire consists of over 100,000 distinct CDR3 sequences, with 30% to 45% occurring once and the leading ten covering 9% to 10%. Sequenced sample: naive CD8+ T cells from blood, with Jurkat cell RNA spiked in. Sample subset: FACS-sorted CD8+CD4-CCR7+CD45RA+ naive T cells. These receptors were taken from a human donor in good health. Some libraries in this study had Jurkat cell RNA spiked in.

Concerning this clonotype itself: A read error is possible here, since a much larger clone lies one base away. The chain uses TRBV28 and TRBJ2-7; D ambiguous. TRBJ2-1 explains the end of the DNA better; the J call may be wrong. This CDR3 is built from 12 residues. Germline CDR1 is MDHEN and CDR2 is SYDVKM. CDR3 sequence: CASSTAAYEQFF. The CDR3 bases are TGTGCCAGCAGTACCGCCGCCTACGAGCAGTTCTTC.

J is TRBJ2-4 and V is TRBV28; 8 nucleotides line up with TRBD1. This CDR3 contains 15 residues. Germline assignment: CDR1 MDHEN and CDR2 SYDVKM. The V and J ends lost 5 bases and 7 bases, in that order; junction bases with no gene match: 10. The CDR3 spells CASSPFSGTGNIQYF. The CDR3 region has the DNA TGTGCCAGCAGTCCCTTCTCCGGGACAGGTAACATTCAGTACTTC.

Many counts were recorded for this clonotype. V and J are TRBV29-1 and TRBJ2-6; 12 positions agree with TRBD2. The CDR3 has 18 residues. V shed 0 bases, J shed 0 bases, and the junction held 3 bases outside the gene matches. Germline V gives CDR1 SQVTM, CDR2 ANQGSEA. The CDR3 bases are TGCAGCGTTGAAGATCTAGCGGGAGGGCCCTCTGGGGCCAACGTCCTGACTTTC. It translates to CSVEDLAGGPSGANVLTF.

The chain's CDR3 is CASSEQGDYEQYF. CDR3 DNA sequence: TGTGCCAGTAGTGAACAGGGAGACTACGAGCAGTACTTC. The gene calls are TRBV19 and TRBJ2-7, with D tentatively TRBD1 (6 bases). V gave up 5 bases and J gave up 3 bases, with 11 bases separating them. Germline CDR1 LNHDA, CDR2 SQIVND (reference sequence). The CDR3 is 13 residues long.

The rearrangement links TRBV20-1 to TRBJ2-7, with D perhaps TRBD2 (6 bases). Per the germline V gene, CDR1 is DFQATT and CDR2 is SNEGSKA (reference sequence). This CDR3 contains 13 residues. V was clipped by 5 bases and J by 0 bases, with 11 bases between them. Written as DNA, the CDR3 is TGCAGTGCTCACGGGACTTCCTCCTACGAGCAGTACTTC. Protein: CSAHGTSSYEQYF.

This clonotype occurred many times. The V gene is TRBV6-2 or TRBV6-3, the J gene TRBJ1-1; a possible D gene is TRBD1 (6 bases). V was trimmed by 6 bases and J by 6 bases, leaving 14 bases between them. This CDR3 has 13 amino acids. Germline loops: CDR1 MNHEY, CDR2 SVGEGT. CDR3 in amino acids: CASRDRTGSEAFF. CDR3 nucleotide sequence: TGTGCCAGCAGGGACAGAACGGGGTCTGAAGCTTTCTTT.

The V and J genes are TRBV7-9 and TRBJ2-7; 16 bases are shared with TRBD2. Germline trimming cut 5 bases from V and 1 base from J; bases unmatched to any gene: 2. The CDR3 covers 16 residues. Germline CDR1 reads SEHNR; CDR2 reads FQNEAQ (reference sequence). CDR3: CASSRGLAGGSYEQYF. The CDR3 DNA reads as TGTGCCAGCAGCAGGGGACTAGCGGGAGGGTCCTACGAGCAGTACTTC.

This clonotype has ten or more counts. The chain links TRBV7-2 to TRBJ2-7; D gene unclear. Trimming took off 2 bases at V and 3 bases at J, with 17 bases between the two ends. This CDR3 has 16 residues. Germline V gene lookup returns CDR1 SGHTA and CDR2 FQGNSA. The CDR3 region has the DNA TGTGCCAGCAGCTTACTCGTCACGGCCGAATACTACGAGCAGTACTTC. This encodes CASSLLVTAEYYEQYF.

This clonotype showed up just a few times. The V gene is TRBV13, the J gene TRBJ2-1; TRBD2 aligns across 10 bases. The CDR3 runs to 15 residues. Germline values: CDR1 PRHDT, CDR2 FYEKMQ (reference sequence). Trimming at V came to 5 bases and at J to 8 bases, leaving 9 bases not matched to a gene. This CDR3 reads CASSAAGGPGHEQFF. The CDR3 nucleotides are TGTGCCAGCAGCGCAGCGGGAGGGCCGGGCCATGAGCAGTTCTTC.

In its sample, this clonotype was seen many times. CDR3: CASSPAGGQETQYF. The DNA for the CDR3 is TGTGCCAGTAGTCCCGCGGGAGGGCAAGAGACCCAGTACTTC. The chain employs TRBV19 and TRBJ2-5, with TRBD2 matching 9 bases. Germline V gene sequence: CDR1 LNHDA, CDR2 SQIVND (reference sequence). With 5 bases clipped from V and 2 bases from J, the junction kept 3 bases outside the gene matches. This CDR3 has 14 residues.

This clonotype turned up a few times. Because it lacks the conserved phenylalanine or tryptophan at the end, this CDR3 is likely a read error. V gene TRBV20-1 combines with J gene TRBJ2-7, with 7 bases that match TRBD2. V dropped 6 bases and J dropped 4; count of bases not matched to a gene: 6. The CDR3 consists of 12 residues. Germline V gene data show CDR1 as DFQATT and CDR2 as SNEGSKA (reference sequence). In DNA, the CDR3 is TGCAGTGCCAGTATCGGGGGGTACGAGCAGTACTGC. Protein: CSASIGGYEQYC.

This clonotype was found a few times. The rearrangement links TRBV2 to TRBJ2-3; 9 nucleotides match TRBD2. In germline, CDR1 is SNHLY, CDR2 FYNNEI. The CDR3 runs 20 residues. V shed 4 bases, J shed 5 bases, and the junction held 22 bases outside the gene matches. The DNA of the CDR3 is TGTGCCAGCAGTGTCCAGGGAGGAGGGGTTAGCGGGAGACGAATAGATACGCAGTATTTT. Protein: CASSVQGGGVSGRRIDTQYF.

V gene TRBV6-5 combines with J gene TRBJ1-2, with D hard to call. V dropped 1 base and J dropped 2 bases, with 5 bases sitting between them. Germline CDR1 reads MNHEY; CDR2 reads SVGAGI. The CDR3 loop spans 13 amino acids. The CDR3 sequence is CASSYYTNYGYTF. Written as DNA, the CDR3 is TGTGCCAGCAGTTACTACACCAACTATGGCTACACCTTC.

The CDR3 nucleotides read TGTGCCAGCAGCAAGGGTATGGGCGAGCAGTACTTC. Translated: CASSKGMGEQYF. This chain uses TRBV9 with TRBJ2-7; D gene ambiguous. CDR1 is SGDLS, CDR2 YYNGEE, per germline. This CDR3 spans 12 amino acids. V was shortened by 4 bases and J by 6 bases, with 11 bases between the two germline ends.

Details on this clonotype: This may stem from a read error, because a much larger clone lies one nucleotide away. The chain has TRBV6-5 and TRBJ2-3, with a tentative D call TRBD1 (6 bases). Germline V gene sequence: CDR1 MNHEY, CDR2 SVGAGI. CDR3 length: 13 amino acids. In nucleotides, the CDR3 is TGTGCCAGCAGTTACTCGATGACAGGTACGCAGTATTTT. Translating gives CASSYSMTGTQYF.

As concerns this clonotype: Likely a read error: the CDR3 ends without its conserved phenylalanine or tryptophan. The chain carries TRBV4-1 and TRBJ2-1; the D call may be TRBD1 or TRBD2 (5 bases each). Germline CDR1 MGHRA, CDR2 YSYEKL. V lost 3 bases and J lost 4, with 22 bases in between. The CDR3 has 18 residues. The CDR3 DNA reads TGCGCCAGCAGCCATCCACCAGGGACGGCCGGTCGGTACAATGAGCAGTTCTAC. It encodes CASSHPPGTAGRYNEQFY.